This T cell receptor beta chain is drawn from a study of identical twins. Study outcomes and limitations: Models came in too low on out-of-frame TCR alpha sharing in monozygotic twins.

TCRdb called the 5' RACE reads again in MiXCR, with one record for every CDR3 protein. This table has a few hundred thousand distinct CDR3 sequences, over 12% appearing once. This clonotype has a handful of counts. Its antigen is currently unknown. Among all donors, each was a healthy Caucasian. Germline loops: CDR1 MDHEN, CDR2 SYDVKM. V lost 3 bases, J lost 2 bases, and 10 bases lay in between. The CDR3 contains 15 residues. These same records also appear under a second study, on yellow fever vaccine responses in identical twins. That source adds: The T cell response to vaccination in identical twins was reportedly partly convergent and partly personalized.

The specimen was CD4+ T cells sorted from blood. This clonotype was obtained from a young woman in good health. The chain uses TRBV28 and TRBJ2-2, with D possibly matching TRBD1 (5 bases). In DNA form, the CDR3 reads TGTGCCAGCAGTTTCGCGACAGCCAACACCGGGGAGCTGTTTTTT. Encoded protein: CASSFATANTGELFF.